This TCR beta chain was sequenced during a study of CD8 T cells in ankylosing spondylitis. For TCR beta, libraries came from quantitative 5'-RACE with molecular barcodes. TCRdb re-derived calls from the 5' RACE reads in MiXCR, one entry per CDR3 protein. The table includes 100,000 to 150,000 distinct CDR3 sequences, 7% detected once. Trimming removed 4 bases at V and 3 bases at J, with 13 bases between. The germline gives CDR1 SGHRS, CDR2 YFSETQ. The CDR3 spans 14 residues. This clonotype was seen ten or more times. The chain carries TRBV5-1 and TRBJ2-5; tentatively, D is TRBD2 (6 bases). The receptor was derived from a male donor with ankylosing spondylitis or in good health (not recorded which). Material for sequencing was blood, either unsorted or a sorted T cell fraction (not recorded which). The CDR3 protein is CASSPGDFKETQYF. In DNA form, the CDR3 reads TGCGCCAGCAGCCCGGGGGACTTTAAAGAGACCCAGTACTTC.